This entry lists 16 T cell receptor beta chains sequenced from one sample in a study of response to subunit inactivated influenza vaccine. TCRdb re-called the RT-PCR reads through MiXCR, storing one row per CDR3 protein. This table has some 300,000 distinct CDR3 sequences, about 20% appearing once. The sample was PBMCs from blood, taken 21 months after vaccination. These receptors were collected from a man between 50 and 75 years old who received an inactivated influenza vaccine.

This chain connects TRBV20-1 to TRBJ1-2; the D is unclear. The CDR3 has 13 residues. CDR1 DFQATT and CDR2 SNEGSKA come from the germline V gene (reference sequence). This CDR3 reads CRAERVRTYGYTF. For the CDR3, the DNA is TGCAGGGCCGAGCGGGTGAGGACTTATGGCTACACCTTC.

This clonotype was observed a handful of times. The J gene is TRBJ2-4, the V gene TRBV7-2, with 9 bases matching TRBD1. CDR1 is SGHTA and CDR2 is FQGNSA in the germline V gene. The CDR3 totals 21 residues. V was pared by 0 bases and J by 0 bases, with 15 bases of the junction left unmatched. CDR3 in amino acids: CASSLARVPGQGNLAKNIQYF. For the CDR3, the DNA is TGTGCCAGCAGCTTAGCCCGTGTCCCGGGACAGGGAAACCTAGCCAAAAACATTCAGTACTTC.

This clonotype was found a few times. The rearrangement uses TRBV12-3 or TRBV12-4 and TRBJ2-2, with D perhaps matching TRBD1 (7 bases). This CDR3 is built from 14 residues. V was cut by 3 bases and J by 8 bases, with 13 bases left in between. CDR3: CASSFGGGMGELFF. The CDR3, as DNA: TGTGCCAGCAGTTTTGGAGGGGGCATGGGGGAGCTGTTTTTT.

This clonotype was found a few times. Here the CDR3 DNA reads TGCAGTGCTAGACAGTACCTGGGAAACACCATATATTTT. As protein: CSARQYLGNTIYF. This rearrangement joins TRBV20-1 to TRBJ1-3, with D hard to call. Deletions cut 2 bases from V and 4 bases from J, with 9 bases between. This CDR3 has 13 amino acids. Germline loops: CDR1 DFQATT, CDR2 SNEGSKA (reference sequence).

The chain uses TRBV7-9 and TRBJ2-7, with 11 bases fitting TRBD1. The V segment lost 1 base and the J segment 5 bases; nucleotides outside the gene matches: 10. This CDR3 contains 17 residues. Germline lookup yields CDR1 SEHNR and CDR2 FQNEAQ (reference sequence). The CDR3 DNA follows: TGTGCCAGCAGCTTAGGATTCTCGGGACAGGGGGTCCACGAGCAGTACTTC. Translated: CASSLGFSGQGVHEQYF.

This clonotype was seen only a few times. This chain joins TRBV15 and TRBJ2-7, with TRBD1 identical over 9 bases. CDR3 length: 16 amino acids. Germline loops: CDR1 LNHNV, CDR2 YYDKDF (reference sequence). After removal of 5 bases from V and 3 bases from J, the junction contained 11 bases not matched to a gene. The DNA of the CDR3 is TGTGCCACCAGCGGCAACCGGGACAGGGTTTTCTACGAGCAGTACTTC. This sequence encodes CATSGNRDRVFYEQYF.

The rearrangement uses TRBV6-1 and TRBJ2-7; the match to TRBD2 covers 9 bases. In germline, CDR1 is MNHNS, CDR2 SASEGT. With 6 bases clipped from V and 5 bases from J, the junction kept 14 bases outside the gene matches. CDR3 length: 16 residues. Here the CDR3 reads CASRIISSGKTDEQYF. The CDR3 DNA sequence: TGTGCCAGCAGAATAATTTCTAGCGGGAAGACCGACGAGCAGTACTTC.

This clonotype was seen more than once but under ten times. The V call is TRBV12-3 or TRBV12-4, the J call TRBJ1-2; D ambiguous. This CDR3 is 13 amino acids long. V was trimmed by 3 bases and J by 4 bases, leaving 9 bases between them. CDR3 sequence: CASSFFASYGYTF. CDR3 bases: TGTGCCAGCAGTTTTTTCGCCAGCTATGGCTACACCTTC.

V usage is TRBV11-2 and J usage is TRBJ2-3, with TRBD2 as a possible D gene (5 bases). Germline assignment: CDR1 SGHAT and CDR2 FQNNGV. The CDR3 is made up of 14 amino acids. V was cut by 6 bases and J by 4 bases, with 14 bases left in between. CDR3 protein: CASSPETISDTQYF. CDR3 nucleotides: TGTGCCAGCAGTCCTGAGACTATCTCAGATACGCAGTATTTT. The variable domain in full, completed from reference TRBV11-2 and TRBJ2-3, reads EAGVAQSPRYKIIEKRQSVAFWCNPISGHATLYWYQQILGQGPKLLIQFQNNGVVDDSQLPKDRFSAERLKGVDSTLKIQPAKLEDSAVYLCASSPETISDTQYFGPGTRLTVL.

V usage is TRBV29-1 and J usage is TRBJ2-7; D might be TRBD1 (6 bases). Between the trimmed V and J ends, which lost 5 bases and 0 bases, there was a span of 11 bases. The CDR3 loop spans 13 amino acids. CDR1 is SQVTM, CDR2 ANQGSEA, per germline. The CDR3, as DNA: TGCAGCGTTCTACAGGGAGTCTCCTACGAGCAGTACTTC. Amino acid sequence: CSVLQGVSYEQYF.

On this clonotype itself: This may be a read error: a much more frequent sequence differs by one nucleotide. The V gene is TRBV9, the J gene TRBJ2-5; a possible D gene is TRBD1 (5 bases). The germline gives CDR1 SGDLS, CDR2 YYNGEE. The CDR3 has 14 amino acids. The ends were cut back, 0 bases at V and 3 bases at J, with 9 bases in the middle. CDR3 bases: TGTGCCAGCAGCGTAGGGGGCAGGAAAGAGACCCAGTACTTC. Its translation: CASSVGGRKETQYF.

The rearrangement links TRBV4-1 to TRBJ1-2; D ambiguous. The V and J ends lost 0 bases and 7 bases respectively, with 15 bases between them. The CDR3 loop spans 15 amino acids. Germline V lookup: CDR1 MGHRA, CDR2 YSYEKL. DNA for the CDR3: TGCGCCAGCAGCCAAGAGAGGGCAGCCAAGTCTGGCTACACCTTC. It translates to CASSQERAAKSGYTF.

This rearrangement joins TRBV6-2 or TRBV6-3 to TRBJ1-1, with TRBD1 matching over 7 bases. J was trimmed by 7 bases and V by 2 bases; bases with no gene match: 7. Germline V gives CDR1 MNHEY, CDR2 SVGEGT. This CDR3 has 14 amino acids. In nucleotides, the CDR3 is TGTGCCAGCAGTTACCCACAGGGGAGAGGTGAAGCTTTCTTT. This translates into CASSYPQGRGEAFF.

This clonotype appeared many times. This sequence joins TRBV5-1 and TRBJ2-7, with D perhaps matching TRBD1 or TRBD2 (5 bases each). The CDR3 is 15 amino acids. Trimming took off 5 bases at V and 3 bases at J, with 18 bases between the two ends. Germline V gene sequence: CDR1 SGHRS, CDR2 YFSETQ. CDR3 sequence: CASRSFRGEIYEQYF. The CDR3 bases are TGCGCCAGCAGAAGCTTTAGAGGGGAGATCTACGAGCAGTACTTC.

This clonotype was seen more than once but under ten times. This chain links TRBV20-1 with TRBJ2-7; D unresolved. Trimming stripped 1 base from V and 4 bases from J, with 5 bases between. The CDR3 runs to 11 residues. Per germline, CDR1 DFQATT and CDR2 SNEGSKA (reference sequence). The CDR3 is CSARVDYEQYF. CDR3 sequence (DNA): TGCAGTGCTAGAGTGGATTACGAGCAGTACTTC.

The chain couples TRBV28 to TRBJ2-5; D is possibly TRBD1 (6 bases). The germline CDR1 and CDR2 sequences are MDHEN and SYDVKM. The CDR3 has 13 residues. Trimming shortened V by 4 bases and J by 4 bases, and 10 bases separated the two germline ends. The CDR3 nucleotides are TGTGCCAGCAGTTCAGGGGAGCGAGAGACCCAGTACTTC. The encoded protein is CASSSGERETQYF.